This TCR beta chain was recorded in a study of blood T cells in healthy people across ages. Whole-study results and caveats: Naive CD4+ cells and diversity were both higher in long-lived donors than in aged donors.

With a J-beta primer mix and a sample-barcoded 5' primer, a second PCR ran about 7 to 12 cycles. TCRdb fed the 5' RACE reads into MiXCR, producing one record per CDR3 protein. Counted here are about 1.7 million distinct CDR3 sequences, 25% to 30% occurring once; the ten biggest clones make up approximately 7.7%. The V gene's germline CDR1 is LNHNV and CDR2 YYDKDF (reference sequence). This CDR3 spans 14 amino acids. Trimming took 3 bases from V and 4 from J, leaving 13 bases between them. As regards this clonotype: Its antigen remains unknown.

The gene calls are TRBV15 and TRBJ2-7; a weak D match, TRBD2 (5 bases). The sequence was obtained from a woman aged 25 to 45 in good health. Sample: blood. The CDR3 nucleotides are TGTGCCACCAGCAGGGGAGATCTGCCTTACGAGCAGTACTTC. This encodes CATSRGDLPYEQYF.